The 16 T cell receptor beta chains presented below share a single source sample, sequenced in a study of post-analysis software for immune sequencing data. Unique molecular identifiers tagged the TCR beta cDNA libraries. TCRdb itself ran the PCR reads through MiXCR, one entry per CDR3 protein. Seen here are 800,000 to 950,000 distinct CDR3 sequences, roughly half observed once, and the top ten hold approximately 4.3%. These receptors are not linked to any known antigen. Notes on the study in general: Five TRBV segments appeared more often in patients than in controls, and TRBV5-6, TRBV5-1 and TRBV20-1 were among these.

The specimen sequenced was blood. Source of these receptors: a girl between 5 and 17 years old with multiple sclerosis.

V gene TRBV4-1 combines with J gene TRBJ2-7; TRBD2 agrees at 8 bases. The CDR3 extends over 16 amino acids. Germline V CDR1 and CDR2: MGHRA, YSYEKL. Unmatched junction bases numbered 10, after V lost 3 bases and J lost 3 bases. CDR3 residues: CASSHPFLAGSYEQYF. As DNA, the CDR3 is TGCGCCAGCAGCCATCCCTTTTTAGCGGGGAGCTACGAGCAGTACTTC.

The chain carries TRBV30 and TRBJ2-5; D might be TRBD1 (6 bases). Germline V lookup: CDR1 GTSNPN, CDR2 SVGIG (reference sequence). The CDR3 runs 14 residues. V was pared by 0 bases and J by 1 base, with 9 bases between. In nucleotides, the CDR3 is TGTGCCTGGAGTGTAGACAGGCCCCAAGAGACCCAGTACTTC. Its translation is CAWSVDRPQETQYF. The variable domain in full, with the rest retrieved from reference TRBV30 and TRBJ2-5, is SQTIHQWPATLVQPVGSPLSLECTVEGTSNPNLYWYRQAAGRGLQLLFYSVGIGQISSEVPQNLSASRPQDRQFILSSKKLLLSDSGFYLCAWSVDRPQETQYFGPGTRLLVL.

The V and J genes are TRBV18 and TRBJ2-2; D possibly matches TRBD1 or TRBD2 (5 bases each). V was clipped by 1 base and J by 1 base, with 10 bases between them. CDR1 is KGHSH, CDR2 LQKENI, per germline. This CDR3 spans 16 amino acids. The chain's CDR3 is CASSPRDQRNTGELFF. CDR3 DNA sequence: TGTGCCAGCTCACCACGGGACCAGAGGAACACCGGGGAGCTGTTTTTT. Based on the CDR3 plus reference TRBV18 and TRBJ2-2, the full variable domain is NAGVMQNPRHLVRRRGQEARLRCSPMKGHSHVYWYRQLPEEGLKFMVYLQKENIIDESGMPKERFSAEFPKEGPSILRIQQVVRGDSAAYFCASSPRDQRNTGELFFGEGSRLTVL.

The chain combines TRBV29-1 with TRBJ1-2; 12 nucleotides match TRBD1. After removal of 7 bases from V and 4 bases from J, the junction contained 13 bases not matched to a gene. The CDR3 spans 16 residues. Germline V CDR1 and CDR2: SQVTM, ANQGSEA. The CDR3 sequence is CSAEAGGGQGAYGYTF. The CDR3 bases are TGCAGCGCCGAAGCCGGCGGGGGACAGGGGGCCTATGGCTACACCTTC.

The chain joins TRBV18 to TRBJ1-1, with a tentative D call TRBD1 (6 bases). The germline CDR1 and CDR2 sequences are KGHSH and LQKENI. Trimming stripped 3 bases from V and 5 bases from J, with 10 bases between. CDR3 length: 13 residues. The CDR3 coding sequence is TGTGCCAGCTCACCCGACAGGAGAACTGAAGCTTTCTTT. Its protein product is CASSPDRRTEAFF.

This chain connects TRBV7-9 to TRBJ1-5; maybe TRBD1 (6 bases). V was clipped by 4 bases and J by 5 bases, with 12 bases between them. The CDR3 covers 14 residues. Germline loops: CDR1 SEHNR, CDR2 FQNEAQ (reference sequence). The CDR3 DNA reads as TGTGCCAGCAGCTCTACAGGGTACGATCAGCCCCAGCATTTT. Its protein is CASSSTGYDQPQHF.

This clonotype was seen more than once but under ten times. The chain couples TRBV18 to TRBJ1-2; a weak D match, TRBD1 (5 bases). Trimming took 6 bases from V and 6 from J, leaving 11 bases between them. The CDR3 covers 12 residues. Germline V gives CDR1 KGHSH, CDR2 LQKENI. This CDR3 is CASSGQGHGYTF. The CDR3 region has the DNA TGTGCCAGCTCTGGGCAGGGACATGGCTACACCTTC.

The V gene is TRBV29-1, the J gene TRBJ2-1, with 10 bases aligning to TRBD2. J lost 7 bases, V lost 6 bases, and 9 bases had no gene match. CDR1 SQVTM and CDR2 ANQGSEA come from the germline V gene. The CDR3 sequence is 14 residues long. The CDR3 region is CSVERGGLGNEQFF. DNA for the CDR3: TGCAGCGTCGAGCGGGGGGGGCTGGGGAATGAGCAGTTCTTC.

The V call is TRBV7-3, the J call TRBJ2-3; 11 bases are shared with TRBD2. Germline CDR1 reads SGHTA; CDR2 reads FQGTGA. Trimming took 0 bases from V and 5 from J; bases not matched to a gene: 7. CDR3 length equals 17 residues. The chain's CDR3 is CASSLTPLAGVIDTQYF. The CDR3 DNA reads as TGTGCCAGCAGCTTAACCCCACTAGCGGGAGTAATAGATACGCAGTATTTT.

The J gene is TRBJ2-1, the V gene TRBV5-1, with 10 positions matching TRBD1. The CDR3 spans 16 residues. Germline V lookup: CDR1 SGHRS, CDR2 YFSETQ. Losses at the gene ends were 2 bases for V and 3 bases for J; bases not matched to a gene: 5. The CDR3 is CASSLDGTGVYNEQFF. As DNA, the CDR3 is TGCGCCAGCAGCTTAGACGGGACAGGGGTCTACAATGAGCAGTTCTTC.

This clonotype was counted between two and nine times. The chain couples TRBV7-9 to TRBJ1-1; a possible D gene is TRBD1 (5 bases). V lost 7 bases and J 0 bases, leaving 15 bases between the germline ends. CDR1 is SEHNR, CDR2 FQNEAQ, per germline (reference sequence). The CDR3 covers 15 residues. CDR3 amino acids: CASTHGRTMNTEAFF. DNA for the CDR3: TGTGCCAGCACCCATGGCCGGACAATGAACACTGAAGCTTTCTTT.

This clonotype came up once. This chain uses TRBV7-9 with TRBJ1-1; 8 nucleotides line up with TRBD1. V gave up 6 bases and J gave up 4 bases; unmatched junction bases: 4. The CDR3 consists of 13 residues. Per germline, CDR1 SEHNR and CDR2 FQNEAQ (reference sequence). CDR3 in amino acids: CASRTTGGTEAFF. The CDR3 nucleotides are TGTGCCAGCAGGACTACAGGGGGCACTGAAGCTTTCTTT.

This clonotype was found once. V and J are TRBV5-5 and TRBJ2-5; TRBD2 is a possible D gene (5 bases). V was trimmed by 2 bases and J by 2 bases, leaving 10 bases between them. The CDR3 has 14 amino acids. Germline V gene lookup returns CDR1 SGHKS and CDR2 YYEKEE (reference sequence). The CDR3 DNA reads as TGTGCCAGCAGCTTTCAGTGGAGGCAAGAGACCCAGTACTTC. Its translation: CASSFQWRQETQYF.

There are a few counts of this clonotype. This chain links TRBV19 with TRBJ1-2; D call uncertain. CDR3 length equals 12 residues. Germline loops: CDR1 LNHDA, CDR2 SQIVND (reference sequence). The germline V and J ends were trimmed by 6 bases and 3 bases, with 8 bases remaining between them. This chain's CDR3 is CASRSSDYGYTF. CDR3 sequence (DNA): TGTGCCAGTAGGTCATCGGACTATGGCTACACCTTC.

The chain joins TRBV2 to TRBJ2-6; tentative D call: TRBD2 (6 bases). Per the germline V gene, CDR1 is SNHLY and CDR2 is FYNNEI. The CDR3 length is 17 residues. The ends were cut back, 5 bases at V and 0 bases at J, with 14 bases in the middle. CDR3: CASSNTQGGSGANVLTF. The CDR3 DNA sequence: TGTGCCAGCAGTAATACTCAGGGAGGCTCTGGGGCCAACGTCCTGACTTTC.

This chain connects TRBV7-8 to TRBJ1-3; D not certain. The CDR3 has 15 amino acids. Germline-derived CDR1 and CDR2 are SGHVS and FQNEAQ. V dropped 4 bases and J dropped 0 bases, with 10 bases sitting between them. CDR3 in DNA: TGTGCCAGCAGCTCCGGACGGAGCTCTGGAAACACCATATATTTT. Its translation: CASSSGRSSGNTIYF.